These T cell receptor beta chains were read from a single sample in a study of cytomegalovirus exposure and HLA in healthy donors. The assay was immunoSEQ multiplex PCR, and TCRdb's table has in-frame clones only and misses some. The sample lists approximately 130,000 clones, around 75% occurring once. The sample consisted of PBMCs. The receptors stem from a middle-aged woman in good health and CMV-seropositive. CDR3s include the opening cysteine and the closing phenylalanine or tryptophan. D genes are given only for firm matches. Part of the rows lack a size; the others show once, few, many or a class for expanded clones.

J gene: TRBJ1-2
D gene: -
V gene: TRBV4-2
clone size: -
CDR3 protein: CASSQDFRRLKADYTF
CDR3 DNA: TGTGCCAGCAGCCAAGATTTTAGGAGACTCAAGGCGGACTACACCTTC

J gene: TRBJ2-3
D gene: TRBD2
V gene: TRBV7-9
clone size: few
CDR3 protein: CASSLSRIAGGFDTQYF
CDR3 DNA: TGTGCCAGCAGCTTATCGAGAATAGCGGGAGGGTTTGATACGCAGTATTTT

J gene: TRBJ2-7
D gene: TRBD1
V gene: TRBV10-3
clone size: -
CDR3 protein: CASNRDRESEQYF
CDR3 DNA: TGTGCCTCTAACCGGGACAGGGAGTCCGAGCAGTACTTC

J gene: TRBJ2-7
D gene: TRBD1
V gene: TRBV15
clone size: once
CDR3 protein: CATSGRQGGSYEQYF
CDR3 DNA: TGTGCCACCAGCGGAAGACAGGGTGGCTCCTACGAGCAGTACTTC

J gene: TRBJ2-7
D gene: -
V gene: TRBV18
clone size: -
CDR3 protein: CASSPRQGSQDEQYF
CDR3 DNA: TGTGCCAGCTCACCACGCCAGGGGAGTCAAGACGAGCAGTACTTC

J gene: TRBJ1-5
D gene: -
V gene: TRBV19
clone size: -
CDR3 protein: CASSRRGNQPQHF
CDR3 DNA: TGTGCCAGTAGTCGGAGGGGAAATCAGCCCCAGCATTTT

J gene: TRBJ2-7
D gene: -
V gene: TRBV7-2
clone size: -
CDR3 protein: CASSSSSTYEQYF
CDR3 DNA: TGTGCCAGCAGCTCATCGTCTACCTACGAGCAGTACTTC

J gene: TRBJ2-7
D gene: TRBD2
V gene: TRBV4-2
clone size: -
CDR3 protein: CASSLGLAGTTEQYF
CDR3 DNA: TGTGCCAGCAGCTTGGGACTAGCGGGAACAACGGAGCAGTACTTC

J gene: TRBJ1-1
D gene: -
V gene: TRBV15
clone size: -
CDR3 protein: CATSRGENTEAFF
CDR3 DNA: TGTGCCACCAGCAGAGGAGAGAACACTGAAGCTTTCTTT

J gene: TRBJ1-6
D gene: -
V gene: TRBV7-2
clone size: -
CDR3 protein: CASSLIQANSPLHF
CDR3 DNA: TGTGCCAGCAGCTTAATACAGGCCAATTCACCCCTCCACTTT

J gene: TRBJ2-7
D gene: TRBD2
V gene: TRBV7-2
clone size: few
CDR3 protein: CASSLVGTSGYEQYF
CDR3 DNA: TGTGCCAGCAGCTTAGTAGGGACTAGCGGTTACGAGCAGTACTTC

J gene: TRBJ1-3
D gene: -
V gene: TRBV19
clone size: -
CDR3 protein: CASSTFGGEGPGNTIYF
CDR3 DNA: TGTGCCAGTAGTACGTTCGGGGGAGAAGGTCCTGGAAACACCATATATTTT

J gene: TRBJ2-7
D gene: -
V gene: TRBV30
clone size: -
CDR3 protein: CAWSGTVGGEQYF
CDR3 DNA: TGTGCCTGGAGCGGGACAGTGGGGGGAGAGCAGTACTTC